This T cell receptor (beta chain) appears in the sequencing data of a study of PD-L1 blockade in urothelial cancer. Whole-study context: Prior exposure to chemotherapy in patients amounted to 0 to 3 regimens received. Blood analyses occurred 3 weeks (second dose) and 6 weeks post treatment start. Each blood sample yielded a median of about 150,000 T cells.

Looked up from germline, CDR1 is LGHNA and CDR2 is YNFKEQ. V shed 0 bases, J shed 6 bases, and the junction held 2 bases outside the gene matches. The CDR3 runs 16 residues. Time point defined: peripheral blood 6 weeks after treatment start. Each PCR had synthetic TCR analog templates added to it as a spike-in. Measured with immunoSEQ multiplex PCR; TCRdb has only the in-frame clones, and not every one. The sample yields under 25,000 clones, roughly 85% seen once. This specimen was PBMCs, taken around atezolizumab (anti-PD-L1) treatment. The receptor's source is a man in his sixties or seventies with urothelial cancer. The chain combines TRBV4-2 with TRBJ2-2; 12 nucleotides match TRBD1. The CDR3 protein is CASSQEGTGGSGELFF. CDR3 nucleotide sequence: TGTGCCAGCAGCCAAGAAGGGACAGGGGGCTCCGGGGAGCTGTTTTTT.